Sequencing of this T cell receptor (beta chain) was carried out in a study of blood T cell repertoires in COVID-19. Background on the study: Acute and convalescent COVID-19 samples came from the United States, Italy and Spain. From T cells, B-cell-depleted T cells, or PBMCs came the material, which was cDNA or gDNA.

As originally analysed: For nucleated cells, counts were estimated from reference gene primer amplification. Sequencing was performed with immunoSEQ multiplex PCR; in TCRdb, only in-frame clones are kept and a portion is missing. V and J calls and clone size are as listed in that table; D and trimming were resolved from the DNA. Found here are approximately 220,000 clones, roughly 85% of them singletons; the top ten hold around 2.9%. The clonotype comes from a man aged 45 to 65 who had recovered from COVID-19. Source material: peripheral blood.

The CDR3 bases are TGTGCCAGCAGTTTACAGGCTTACAATCAGCCCCAGCATTTT. Translating it yields CASSLQAYNQPQHF. This chain uses TRBV27 with TRBJ1-5; no clear D. The CDR3 consists of 14 residues. V was shortened by 2 bases and J by 3 bases, with 8 bases between the two germline ends. Germline CDR1 is MNHEY and CDR2 is SMNVEV (reference sequence).